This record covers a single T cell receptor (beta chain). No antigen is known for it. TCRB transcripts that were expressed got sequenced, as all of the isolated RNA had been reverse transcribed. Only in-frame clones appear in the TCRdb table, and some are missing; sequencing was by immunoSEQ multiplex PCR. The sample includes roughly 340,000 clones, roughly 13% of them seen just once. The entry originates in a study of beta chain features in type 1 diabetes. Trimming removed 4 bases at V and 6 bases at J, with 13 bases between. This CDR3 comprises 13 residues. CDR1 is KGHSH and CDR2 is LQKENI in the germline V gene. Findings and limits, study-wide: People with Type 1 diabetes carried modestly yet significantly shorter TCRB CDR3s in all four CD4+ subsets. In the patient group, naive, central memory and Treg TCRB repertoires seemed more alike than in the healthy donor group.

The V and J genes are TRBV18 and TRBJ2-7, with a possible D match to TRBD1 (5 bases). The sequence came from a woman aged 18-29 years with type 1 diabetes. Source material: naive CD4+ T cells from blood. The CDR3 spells CASSQASGIEQYF. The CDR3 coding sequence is TGTGCCAGCTCACAGGCCTCAGGGATCGAGCAGTACTTC.